This TCR beta chain is from a study of blood T cell repertoires in COVID-19. Method: immunoSEQ multiplex PCR; TCRdb's copy keeps in-frame clones and lacks some. The sample has roughly 90,000 clones; around nine tenths are singletons. Specimen: peripheral blood. This TCR was sampled from a man aged 35 to 55 with acute or convalescent COVID-19.

CDR3 region: CASSVGRTGAYEQYF. CDR3 in DNA: TGTGCCAGCAGCGTAGGCAGGACGGGGGCCTACGAGCAGTACTTC. The V and J genes are TRBV9 and TRBJ2-7; TRBD2 might be the D (6 bases). CDR3 length: 15 residues. Trimming took 0 bases from V and 2 from J, leaving 12 bases between them. Germline V CDR1 and CDR2: SGDLS, YYNGEE.